The TCR beta chain described here comes from a study of cytomegalovirus exposure and HLA in healthy donors. The study, taken as a whole, reports: Productive status was seen about 87% or about 30% of the time for most TCR beta V segments in an earlier analysis. Sequence variants that were highly shared formed a cluster that was likely a sequencing artifact.

The CDR3 loop spans 15 amino acids. Germline CDR1 reads LGHNA; CDR2 reads YSLEER. Germline trimming cut 8 bases from V and 6 bases from J; bases unmatched to any gene: 16. Of note for this clone: Its specificity is unknown.

PCR employed 60 Vbeta and 13 Jbeta primers. Repertoires were generated with immunoSEQ multiplex PCR, while TCRdb's copy carries only in-frame clones and drops some. The sample records about 170,000 clones, just over 75% being singletons. The chain carries TRBV4-3 and TRBJ2-7; 7 nucleotides line up with TRBD1. Sequenced sample: PBMCs. The sequence was collected from a woman younger than 45 in good health and CMV-seropositive. Written as DNA, the CDR3 is TGCGCCAGCTCCCTTTTAGTAGAGGGGGCTGGCGAGCAGTACTTC. Its protein is CASSLLVEGAGEQYF.